This entry is about one T cell receptor beta chain. This sample was taken from a study of PD-1 blockade in classical Hodgkin lymphoma. In the study overall: Nivolumab was administered to patients intravenously at 3 mg/kg every 2 weeks.

In every patient, relapse followed autologous stem cell transplantation, while exposure to brentuximab vedotin differed. The data were produced by immunoSEQ multiplex PCR, yet TCRdb's version contains in-frame clones alone and is incomplete. The sample records about 94,000 clones, roughly 89% being singletons. V was shortened by 8 bases and J by 9 bases, with 23 bases between the two germline ends. The CDR3 has 15 amino acids. The germline V gene has CDR1 MDHEN and CDR2 SYDVKM. The chain recombines TRBV28 with TRBJ1-5; TRBD1 is a possible D gene (5 bases). The TCR was taken from a human donor with classical Hodgkin lymphoma. The sample here was peripheral blood mononuclear cells (PBMCs), taken before the second cycle of nivolumab. This CDR3 is CASFLGAGIGSPQHF. CDR3 bases: TGTGCCAGCTTTCTCGGGGCTGGGATAGGTTCGCCCCAGCATTTT.